This TCR beta chain derives from a study of blood T cell repertoires in COVID-19. Study information: Italy, Spain and the United States were the sources of the convalescent and acute COVID-19 samples. Nucleic acid was either cDNA or gDNA, and it came from T cells, B-cell-depleted T cells, or PBMCs.

Authors' processing steps: Nucleated cell number was recorded as an estimate derived from reference gene primer amplification. TCRdb's copy holds only in-frame clones and misses some; the assay was immunoSEQ multiplex PCR. That table gives V, J and clone size, and the DNA gave D and trimming. Of about 39,000 clones listed, 85% to 95% were seen once; the top ten hold about 4%. Deletions cut 3 bases from V and 5 bases from J, with 7 bases between. The CDR3 has 13 amino acids. Germline V gene data show CDR1 as MNHNS and CDR2 as SASEGT. Sequencing used peripheral blood. The chain employs TRBV6-1 and TRBJ1-4; D uncertain. The TCR comes from a human donor with active COVID-19. The donor label of this sample is uncertain. The CDR3 reads CASSDIRNEKLFF. In DNA, the CDR3 is TGTGCCAGCAGTGATATTAGAAATGAAAAACTGTTTTTT.